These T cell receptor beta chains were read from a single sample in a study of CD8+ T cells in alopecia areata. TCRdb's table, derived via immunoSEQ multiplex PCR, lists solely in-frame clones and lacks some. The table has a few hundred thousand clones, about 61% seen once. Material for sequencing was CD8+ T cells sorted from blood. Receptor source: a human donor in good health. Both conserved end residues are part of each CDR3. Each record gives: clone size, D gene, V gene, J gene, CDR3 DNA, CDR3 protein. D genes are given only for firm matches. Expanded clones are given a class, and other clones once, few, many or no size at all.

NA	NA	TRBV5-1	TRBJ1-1	TGCGCCAGCAGCTTGCGGGGAGCGAACACTGAAGCTTTCTTT	CASSLRGANTEAFF
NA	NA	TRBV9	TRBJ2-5	TGTGCCAGCAGCGTAGCCCTAGGGCGCCAAGAGACCCAGTACTTC	CASSVALGRQETQYF
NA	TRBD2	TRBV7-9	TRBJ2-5	TGTGCCAGCAGCTTACAACTAGCGGGGGCCCTGGAGACCCAGTACTTC	CASSLQLAGALETQYF
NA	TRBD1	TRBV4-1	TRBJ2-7	TGCGCCAGCAGCCCCCGGGACAGGGGGCCCTACGAGCAGTACTTC	CASSPRDRGPYEQYF
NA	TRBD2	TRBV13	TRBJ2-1	TGTGCCAGCAGCCCCAGCGGGGTTTACAATGAGCAGTTCTTC	CASSPSGVYNEQFF
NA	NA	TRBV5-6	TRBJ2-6	TGTGCCAGCAGCTTGTCGGAGGGCCGGGCCAACGTCCTGACTTTC	CASSLSEGRANVLTF
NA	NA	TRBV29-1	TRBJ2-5	TGCAGCGTTGTGGACGTCGAACGGGAGACCCAGTACTTC	CSVVDVERETQYF
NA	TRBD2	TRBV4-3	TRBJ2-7	TGCGCCAGCCGATTAGTCGCAGCGGGGGGGGAGTACGAGCAGTACTTC	CASRLVAAGGEYEQYF
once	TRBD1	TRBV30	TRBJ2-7	TGTGCCTGGAGTTACGGACAGGGTAACGAGCAGTACTTC	CAWSYGQGNEQYF
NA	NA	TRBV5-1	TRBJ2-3	TGCGCCAGCAGCTCGTACGGGACTTCCTCCACAGATACGCAGTATTTT	CASSSYGTSSTDTQYF
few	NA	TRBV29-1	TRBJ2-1	TGCAGCGCCGGGGGTAATGAGCAGTTCTTC	CSAGGNEQFF
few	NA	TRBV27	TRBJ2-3	TGTGCCAGCACCTTAGGTGGGGGGCACACAGATACGCAGTATTTT	CASTLGGGHTDTQYF
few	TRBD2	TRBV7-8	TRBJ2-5	TGTGCCAGCGGGACTAGCGGGGGCCAAGAGACCCAGTACTTC	CASGTSGGQETQYF
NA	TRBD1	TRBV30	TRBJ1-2	TGTGCCTGGAGTGTGACAGGGGGCACCTATGGCTACACCTTC	CAWSVTGGTYGYTF
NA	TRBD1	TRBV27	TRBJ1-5	TGTGCCAGCAGTTTCACAGGGGGCAGTTCTCAGCCCCAGCATTTT	CASSFTGGSSQPQHF
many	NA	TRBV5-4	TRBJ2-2	TGTGCCAGCAGCTCAGGGGTCGCCGCCGGGGAGCTGTTTTTT	CASSSGVAAGELFF
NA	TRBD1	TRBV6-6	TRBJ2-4	TGTGCCAGCAGGACAGGGCCGCTTATTCAGTACTTC	CASRTGPLIQYF
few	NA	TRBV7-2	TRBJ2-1	TGTGCCAGCAGTCAACCGGGACACCTTTTCTACAATGAGCAGTTCTTC	CASSQPGHLFYNEQFF
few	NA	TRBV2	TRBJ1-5	TGTGCCAGCAGTGACGGGGGTAGCAATCAGCCCCAGCATTTT	CASSDGGSNQPQHF
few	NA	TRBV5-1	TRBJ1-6	TGCGCCAGCAGCTTGGAGTCAGGGGATTCACCCCTCCACTTT	CASSLESGDSPLHF
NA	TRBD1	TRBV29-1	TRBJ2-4	TGCAGCGTTGAAGATGACAGGGGAACGGACAAAAACATTCAGTACTTC	CSVEDDRGTDKNIQYF
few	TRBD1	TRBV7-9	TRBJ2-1	TGTGCCAGCAGCTTTCGACAGGGGGATGAGCAGTTCTTC	CASSFRQGDEQFF
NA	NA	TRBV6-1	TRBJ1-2	TGTGCCAGTTACCTGGGGGGCGGATACACCTTC	CASYLGGGYTF
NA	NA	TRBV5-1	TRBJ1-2	TGCGCCAGCAGCTTGGAAGTAAGGGCAGCTAACTATGGCTACACCTTC	CASSLEVRAANYGYTF
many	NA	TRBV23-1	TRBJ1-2	TGCGCCAGCAGTCGCCCTACTCCCTATGGCTACACCTTC	CASSRPTPYGYTF
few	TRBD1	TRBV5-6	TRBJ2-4	TGTGCCAGCAGCCAGGGACAGCTAGCCAAAAACATTCAGTACTTC	CASSQGQLAKNIQYF
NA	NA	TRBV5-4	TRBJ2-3	TGTGCCAGCAGACCCCGGGGTGGGGCTGGTGCGCAGTATTTT	CASRPRGGAGAQYF
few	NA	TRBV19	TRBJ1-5	TGTGCCAGTACCCTCGAGGGCAGAAGCAATCAGCCCCAGCATTTT	CASTLEGRSNQPQHF
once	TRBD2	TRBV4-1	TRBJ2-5	TGCGCCAGCAGCCAAGGTGGTAGCGGGGGACAAGAGACCCAGTACTTC	CASSQGGSGGQETQYF
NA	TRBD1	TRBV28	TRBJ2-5	TGTGCTCCGGACAGGGCACTCCAAGAGACCCAGTACTTC	CAPDRALQETQYF
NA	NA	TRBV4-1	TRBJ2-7	TGCGCCAGCAGCCCTTTCCCCTTTGCGGACGAGCAGTACTTC	CASSPFPFADEQYF
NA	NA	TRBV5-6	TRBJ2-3	TGTGCCAGCAGCTGGGACTCCACAGATACGCAGTATTTT	CASSWDSTDTQYF
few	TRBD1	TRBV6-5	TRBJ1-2	TGTGCCAGCAGTTCGAACTTGGACAGGGGGTCATATGGCTACACCTTC	CASSSNLDRGSYGYTF
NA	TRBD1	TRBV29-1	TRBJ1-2	TGCAGCGTTCCGGACAGGAATGGCTACACCTTC	CSVPDRNGYTF
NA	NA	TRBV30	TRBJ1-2	TGTGCCTGGATTTGGACCGACCGCTACACCTTC	CAWIWTDRYTF
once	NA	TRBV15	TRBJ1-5	TGTGCCACCAGCAGAGATAGGGCGTCGGGTCAGCCCCAGCATTTT	CATSRDRASGQPQHF
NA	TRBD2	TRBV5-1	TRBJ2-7	TGCGCCAGCACCATAGGGACTAGCGGGGACTACGAGCAGTACTTC	CASTIGTSGDYEQYF
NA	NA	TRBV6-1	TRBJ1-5	TGTGCCAGCAGCCCTCTAAGTAGCAATCAGCCCCAGCATTTT	CASSPLSSNQPQHF
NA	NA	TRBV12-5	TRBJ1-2	TGTGCTAGTGGCCCCGGAGCGTTGGGCTACACCTTC	CASGPGALGYTF